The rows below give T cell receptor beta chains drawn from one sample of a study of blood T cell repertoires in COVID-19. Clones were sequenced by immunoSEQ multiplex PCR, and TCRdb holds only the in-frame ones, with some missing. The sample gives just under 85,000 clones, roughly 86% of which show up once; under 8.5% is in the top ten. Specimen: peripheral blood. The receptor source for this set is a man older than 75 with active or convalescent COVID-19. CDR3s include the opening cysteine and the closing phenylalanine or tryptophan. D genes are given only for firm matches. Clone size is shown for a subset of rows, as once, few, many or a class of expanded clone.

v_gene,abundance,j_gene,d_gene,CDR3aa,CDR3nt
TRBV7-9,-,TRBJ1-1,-,CASSKGLGKAEAFF,TGTGCCAGCAGCAAGGGGCTGGGGAAGGCTGAAGCTTTCTTT
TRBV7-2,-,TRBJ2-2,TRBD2,CASSPRERSTGELFF,TGTGCCAGCAGCCCGCGGGAGCGTAGCACCGGGGAGCTGTTTTTT
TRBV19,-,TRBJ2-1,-,CASSRFSVFDEQFF,TGTGCCAGTAGCCGCTTTTCAGTCTTCGATGAGCAGTTCTTC
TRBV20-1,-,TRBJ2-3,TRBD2,CSASTSGRTDTQYF,TGCAGTGCTAGTACTAGCGGGAGGACAGATACGCAGTATTTT
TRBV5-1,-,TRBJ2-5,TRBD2,CASSLGLAGGKETQYF,TGCGCCAGCAGCTTGGGTCTAGCGGGGGGAAAAGAGACCCAGTACTTC
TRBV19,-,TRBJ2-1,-,CASSIRAGNNEQFF,TGTGCCAGTAGTATCCGGGCGGGGAACAATGAGCAGTTCTTC
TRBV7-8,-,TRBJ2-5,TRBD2,CASSRSGISGETQYF,TGTGCCAGCAGCCGTAGCGGGATAAGTGGAGAGACCCAGTACTTC
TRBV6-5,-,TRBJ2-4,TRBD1,CASSRDSQGIQYF,TGTGCCAGCAGTCGGGACAGCCAGGGCATTCAGTACTTC
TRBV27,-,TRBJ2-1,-,CASSSPGSITNNEQFF,TGTGCCAGCAGTTCTCCCGGGTCCATAACAAACAATGAGCAGTTCTTC
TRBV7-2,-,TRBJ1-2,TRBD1,CASSPNPGGVNYGYTF,TGTGCCAGCAGCCCCAACCCAGGGGGTGTTAACTATGGCTACACCTTC
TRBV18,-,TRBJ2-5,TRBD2,CASSPFGTSGRAQETQYF,TGTGCCAGCTCACCATTCGGGACTAGCGGGAGGGCACAAGAGACCCAGTACTTC
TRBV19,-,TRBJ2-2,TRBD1,CASTYRGRYTGELFF,TGTGCCAGTACCTACAGGGGGCGGTACACCGGGGAGCTGTTTTTT
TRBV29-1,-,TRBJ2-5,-,CSGRVGKETQYF,TGCAGCGGCAGGGTGGGGAAAGAGACCCAGTACTTC
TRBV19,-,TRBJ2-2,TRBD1,CASSKDRGRGKGGELFF,TGTGCCAGTAGTAAAGACAGGGGGCGCGGGAAAGGCGGGGAGCTGTTTTTT
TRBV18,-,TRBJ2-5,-,CASSPLQVIQETQYF,TGTGCCAGCTCACCACTCCAGGTGATCCAAGAGACCCAGTACTTC
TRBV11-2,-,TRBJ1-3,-,CASSLAPAGNTIYF,TGTGCCAGCAGTTTAGCCCCGGCTGGAAACACCATATATTTT
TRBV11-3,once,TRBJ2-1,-,CASSLDEGEQFF,TGTGCCAGCAGCTTAGATGAGGGTGAGCAGTTCTTC
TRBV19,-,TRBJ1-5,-,CASSIEAVVSNQPQHF,TGTGCCAGTAGTATTGAGGCAGTTGTTAGCAATCAGCCCCAGCATTTT
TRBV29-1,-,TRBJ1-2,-,CSVESRDLFYSYTF,TGCAGCGTTGAGTCGCGGGACCTATTCTATAGCTACACCTTC
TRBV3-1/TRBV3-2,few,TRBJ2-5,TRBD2,CASSQHASGGYSGTQYF,TGTGCCAGCAGCCAACACGCTAGCGGGGGGTACTCAGGGACCCAGTACTTC
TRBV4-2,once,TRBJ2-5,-,CASSSGDRTTRETQYF,TGTGCCAGCAGCTCCGGCGACAGGACCACCAGGGAGACCCAGTACTTC
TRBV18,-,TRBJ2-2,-,CASSPNRLSPTGELFF,TGTGCCAGCTCACCGAATCGTCTTAGCCCCACCGGGGAGCTGTTTTTT
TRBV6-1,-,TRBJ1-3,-,CASSEVGGVSTIYF,TGTGCCAGCAGTGAAGTAGGGGGAGTCTCAACCATATATTTT
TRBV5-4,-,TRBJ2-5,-,CASSSLTAQETQYF,TGTGCCAGCAGCTCGTTGACAGCACAAGAGACCCAGTACTTC
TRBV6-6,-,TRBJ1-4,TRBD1,CASRSTGGATNEKLFF,TGTGCCAGCAGATCCACAGGGGGCGCAACTAATGAAAAACTGTTTTTT
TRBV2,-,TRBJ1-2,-,CATSEGREVDGYTF,TGTGCCACCTCTGAAGGGCGGGAGGTTGATGGCTACACCTTC
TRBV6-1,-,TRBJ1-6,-,CASSELNSDSPLHF,TGTGCCAGCAGTGAATTGAACAGTGATTCACCCCTCCACTTT
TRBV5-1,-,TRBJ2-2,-,CASSLDPGTGELFF,TGCGCCAGCAGCTTGGACCCCGGCACCGGGGAGCTGTTTTTT
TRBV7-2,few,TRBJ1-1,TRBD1,CASSPGQTNTEAFF,TGTGCCAGCAGCCCGGGACAGACTAACACTGAAGCTTTCTTT